The 21 T cell receptor beta chains below all came from one sample that was sequenced in a study of T cell responses to AZD1222 COVID-19 vaccine. Sequencing was performed with immunoSEQ multiplex PCR; in TCRdb, only in-frame clones are kept and a portion is missing. The sample carries fewer than 100,000 clones, around 89% recorded once. The sequenced sample was peripheral blood, obtained on day 0 of AZD1222 vaccination. The receptors were gathered from an adult in good health.

The chain is built from TRBV9 and TRBJ2-6; D might be TRBD1 (6 bases). The CDR3 has 16 residues. CDR1 and CDR2 from the germline V gene are SGDLS and YYNGEE. V gave up 3 bases and J gave up 4 bases, with 14 bases separating them. The CDR3 is CASSDQGLVGANVLTF. The CDR3 DNA reads TGTGCCAGCAGCGATCAGGGGCTGGTGGGGGCCAACGTCCTGACTTTC.

About this clone: Other DNA sequences of this sample code for an identical CDR3. The rearrangement joins TRBV24-1 to TRBJ1-5, with 10 bases lining up with TRBD1. Trimming removed 4 bases from V and 1 base from J; junction bases left unmatched: 3. Germline V gene lookup returns CDR1 KGHDR and CDR2 SFDVKD. The CDR3 consists of 16 residues. The CDR3 here is CATSEAGQGSNQPQHF. DNA for the CDR3: TGTGCCACCAGTGAGGCGGGACAGGGGAGCAATCAGCCCCAGCATTTT.

This chain links TRBV7-2 with TRBJ2-2; D tentatively reads TRBD1 or TRBD2 (5 bases each). The CDR3 is 16 amino acids. V was trimmed by 1 base and J by 5 bases, leaving 14 bases between them. Per germline, CDR1 SGHTA and CDR2 FQGNSA. DNA of the CDR3: TGTGCCAGCAGCTTAGGGGGCCGGGGATCTACCGGGGAGCTGTTTTTT. It is translated as CASSLGGRGSTGELFF.

In its sample, this clone was seen once. V gene TRBV11-2 combines with J gene TRBJ1-2; D ambiguous. V shed 1 base and J shed 6 bases, with 15 bases lying between them. Germline-derived CDR1 and CDR2 are SGHAT and FQNNGV. CDR3 length equals 15 residues. The CDR3 bases are TGTGCCAGCAGCTTAGGTCTGGGTCAAGGAGATGGCTACACCTTC. It translates to CASSLGLGQGDGYTF. Complete variable domain (other parts from reference TRBV11-2 and TRBJ1-2): EAGVAQSPRYKIIEKRQSVAFWCNPISGHATLYWYQQILGQGPKLLIQFQNNGVVDDSQLPKDRFSAERLKGVDSTLKIQPAKLEDSAVYLCASSLGLGQGDGYTFGSGTRLTVV.

The CDR3 region has the DNA TGTGCCAGCAGTTTATTTGGGGGAGGGGTGGATCAGCCCCAGCATTTT. Translating it yields CASSLFGGGVDQPQHF. The V and J genes are TRBV27 and TRBJ1-5, with D tentatively TRBD1 (5 bases). The CDR3 extends over 16 amino acids. Trimming took 1 base from V and 5 from J, leaving 15 bases between them. Germline V gives CDR1 MNHEY, CDR2 SMNVEV (reference sequence).

The rearrangement joins TRBV7-3 to TRBJ1-2, with D hard to call. The CDR3 has 14 amino acids. V was shortened by 5 bases and J by 5 bases, with 15 bases between the two germline ends. From germline, CDR1 is SGHTA and CDR2 FQGTGA. Written as DNA, the CDR3 is TGTGCCAGCAGCCCAATGGACCGGCCTTATGGCTACACCTTC. Encoded protein: CASSPMDRPYGYTF.

The chain links TRBV11-3 to TRBJ2-3; 8 bases align to TRBD1. The CDR3 runs 15 residues. Trimming at V came to 5 bases and at J to 6 bases, leaving 10 bases not matched to a gene. Looked up from germline, CDR1 is SGHNT and CDR2 is YENEEA. CDR3 loop: CASSPGQGSGDTQYF. The CDR3 DNA reads as TGTGCCAGCAGCCCCGGACAGGGTAGTGGGGATACGCAGTATTTT.

V usage is TRBV19 and J usage is TRBJ2-5; 10 nucleotides match TRBD1. Germline assignment: CDR1 LNHDA and CDR2 SQIVND (reference sequence). The CDR3 contains 16 residues. Unmatched junction bases numbered 9, after V lost 3 bases and J lost 5 bases. This CDR3 is CASSIAQTGGQETQYF. The CDR3 nucleotides are TGTGCCAGTAGTATCGCCCAGACAGGGGGCCAGGAGACCCAGTACTTC.

CDR3 nucleotide sequence: TGCAGTGCCCTCAGGGACACTGAAGCTTTCTTT. It translates to CSALRDTEAFF. The chain joins TRBV20-1 to TRBJ1-1, with D possibly TRBD1 on 5 matching bases. CDR3 length equals 11 residues. V was pared by 6 bases and J by 3 bases, with 8 bases between. The germline V gene has CDR1 DFQATT and CDR2 SNEGSKA (reference sequence).

The chain employs TRBV19 and TRBJ1-5; a possible D gene is TRBD1 (6 bases). V lost 7 bases and J lost 6, with 19 bases in between. CDR3 length equals 15 residues. The germline gives CDR1 LNHDA, CDR2 SQIVND (reference sequence). CDR3 in amino acids: CASTPTGQGGQPQHF. The CDR3 nucleotides read TGTGCCAGTACCCCCACGGGGCAAGGGGGTCAGCCCCAGCATTTT.

The chain carries TRBV7-9 and TRBJ2-5, with TRBD1 as a possible D gene (5 bases). CDR1 is SEHNR and CDR2 is FQNEAQ in the germline V gene (reference sequence). Trimming took 5 bases from V and 5 from J, leaving 18 bases between them. The CDR3 contains 15 residues. The CDR3 here is CASSQGALSWETQYF. CDR3 DNA sequence: TGTGCCAGCAGCCAAGGGGCACTCTCTTGGGAGACCCAGTACTTC.

This chain connects TRBV5-1 to TRBJ2-1; D unclear. The CDR3 is 12 residues long. Trimming removed 4 bases at V and 6 bases at J, with 8 bases between. Per the germline V gene, CDR1 is SGHRS and CDR2 is YFSETQ. CDR3 amino acids: CASSTSGNEQFF. Written as DNA, the CDR3 is TGCGCCAGCAGCACGTCGGGCAATGAGCAGTTCTTC.

This rearrangement joins TRBV27 to TRBJ2-1; 10 nucleotides line up with TRBD2. V lost 5 bases and J lost 2; bases outside the gene matches: 0. The CDR3 runs to 14 residues. In germline, CDR1 is MNHEY, CDR2 SMNVEV (reference sequence). CDR3 protein: CASSSGGAYNEQFF. The CDR3 bases are TGTGCCAGCAGTAGCGGGGGGGCCTACAATGAGCAGTTCTTC.

The chain joins TRBV9 to TRBJ1-1; TRBD1 aligns across 8 bases. Per germline, CDR1 SGDLS and CDR2 YYNGEE. V was pared by 0 bases and J by 4 bases, with 5 bases of the junction left unmatched. CDR3 length: 15 amino acids. The CDR3 region is CASSVGRTGTTEAFF. The CDR3 DNA reads as TGTGCCAGCAGCGTAGGCAGGACAGGGACCACTGAAGCTTTCTTT. Full variable domain (outside the CDR3, taken from reference TRBV9 and TRBJ1-1): DSGVTQTPKHLITATGQRVTLRCSPRSGDLSVYWYQQSLDQGLQFLIQYYNGEERAKGNILERFSAQQFPDLHSELNLSSLELGDSALYFCASSVGRTGTTEAFFGQGTRLTVV.

This clone was recorded once. This sequence joins TRBV18 and TRBJ2-3; perhaps TRBD2 as D (6 bases). In germline, CDR1 is KGHSH, CDR2 LQKENI. This CDR3 is 16 amino acids long. V dropped 3 bases and J dropped 0 bases, with 13 bases sitting between them. The DNA of the CDR3 is TGTGCCAGCTCACCCCTAGCGCGCACTAGCACAGATACGCAGTATTTT. This codes for CASSPLARTSTDTQYF.

This chain connects TRBV27 to TRBJ2-7; D tentatively reads TRBD1 or TRBD2 (5 bases each). V was clipped by 4 bases and J by 2 bases, with 9 bases between them. Germline V gene sequence: CDR1 MNHEY, CDR2 SMNVEV (reference sequence). This CDR3 contains 13 residues. The CDR3 is CASSSPGPYEQYF. CDR3 in DNA: TGTGCCAGCAGTTCTCCGGGGCCCTACGAGCAGTACTTC.

The chain uses TRBV4-1 and TRBJ1-1; a weak D match, TRBD1 (5 bases). This CDR3 is built from 13 residues. Germline CDR1 is MGHRA and CDR2 is YSYEKL. Trimming removed 1 base at V and 4 bases at J, with 7 bases between. The CDR3 region has the DNA TGCGCCAGCAGCCAAGTTAGGGGCACTGAAGCTTTCTTT. Its translation is CASSQVRGTEAFF.

The chain couples TRBV6-5 to TRBJ2-7, with 9 bases aligning to TRBD2. CDR1 MNHEY and CDR2 SVGAGI come from the germline V gene. This CDR3 contains 13 residues. Trimming at V came to 6 bases and at J to 3 bases, leaving 3 bases not matched to a gene. The DNA for the CDR3 is TGTGCCAGCAGACCTAGCGGGGTCTACGAGCAGTACTTC. The encoded protein is CASRPSGVYEQYF.

This clone was counted a single time. This chain links TRBV20-1 with TRBJ2-5, with no clear D. Germline CDR1 reads DFQATT; CDR2 reads SNEGSKA (reference sequence). The CDR3 spans 10 residues. V was pared by 2 bases and J by 3 bases, with 1 base between. The CDR3 loop reads CSARKETQYF. The CDR3 DNA reads as TGCAGTGCTAGAAAAGAGACCCAGTACTTC.

This sequence joins TRBV6-5 and TRBJ2-2; 7 bases line up with TRBD1. With V trimmed by 2 bases and J by 2 bases, 2 bases remained unmatched. Germline V gene data show CDR1 as MNHEY and CDR2 as SVGAGI. The CDR3 extends over 15 amino acids. In DNA, the CDR3 is TGTGCCAGCAGTTACGGGACAGTAAACACCGGGGAGCTGTTTTTT. Its translation: CASSYGTVNTGELFF.

This clone has a handful of counts. CDR3 nucleotides: TGCGCCAGCAGGGAGACAGGGGGCTTGACTGAAGCTTTCTTT. Its protein is CASRETGGLTEAFF. The chain links TRBV5-1 to TRBJ1-1; 10 bases agree with TRBD1. There are 14 residues in the CDR3. Germline loops: CDR1 SGHRS, CDR2 YFSETQ. V lost 5 bases, J lost 5 bases, and 6 bases stayed unmatched.